The TCR beta chain described here comes from a study of PD-1 blockade in classical Hodgkin lymphoma (dated by TCRdb to the early 2020s). Looking at the study overall: Nivolumab dosing was 3 mg/kg intravenously every 2 weeks, continuing until either disease progression or unacceptable toxicity. A peripheral blood immune signature of response to PD-1 blockade in classical Hodgkin lymphoma was defined using TCR beta sequencing and CyTOF. Results and caveats for the whole study, not just this receptor: CD4+ but not CD8+ TCR diversity rose significantly by C4D1 (p=0.0027 vs p=0.16), most apparent in complete responders (p=0.02). Baseline TCR diversity was reported to be lower in newly diagnosed patients than in healthy donors, and even lower in relapsed/refractory patients. Baseline diversity similar to that of newly diagnosed patients was observed in trial patients achieving complete response, whereas significantly lower diversity was observed in partial responders and progressors. Only a single clinical trial cohort was studied, and what caused the repertoire differences, possibly disease activity or prior therapy, remained undefined. Lower diversity was seen in patients whose nivolumab began less than 1 year after ASCT, and these patients were left out of later analyses so that immune reconstitution would not confound the results.

The time point label of this sample denotes: cycle 4 day 1 (C4D1), after five to seven weeks of nivolumab. All trial patients had relapsed after autologous stem cell transplantation, with cohorts A, B and C differing in prior brentuximab vedotin exposure. The trial cohort comprised roughly 50 patients with relapsed/refractory classical Hodgkin lymphoma whose best overall responses were complete response, partial response or progressive disease. Trial patients were treated with single-agent nivolumab in the multi-cohort phase II CheckMate 205 trial. An independent review committee assessed best overall response by applying the 2007 International Working Group response criteria. PBMCs from the trial were collected at three points: immediately before nivolumab initiation (C1D1), and during therapy at cycle 2 day 1 and cycle 4 day 1. Peripheral blood was collected in 8 mL Vacutainer Cell Preparation Tubes, from which PBMCs were isolated by centrifugation and then cryopreserved.

A remark on this clone: Its binding antigen is unknown. Per-nucleotide qualities are absent, and no much larger clonotype sits a single base away.

For this chain, trimming is 3 bases at the V end and 11 bases at the J end, and the number of junction bases without a gene match is 11. CDR3 length: 14 amino acids, cysteine to phenylalanine. Only the CDR3 DNA is retained, 42 bases long and in frame from the first base. The germline V gene encodes CDR1 ENHRY and CDR2 SYGVKD. Genomic DNA was isolated using the Qiagen DNeasy kit from unsorted PBMCs as well as from negatively selected CD4+ and CD8+ fractions. TCR beta CDR3 regions were subjected to amplification by immunoSEQ multiplex PCR with primers that anneal to V and J segments. Amplification bias was minimized using a synthetic immune receptor repertoire, and residual bias was removed computationally after sequencing. The original pipeline was this. Custom Python scripts were used to quantify repertoire diversity as the Shannon entropy index. The unsorted, CD4+ and CD8+ repertoires were each analyzed separately, with the exception of combined analyses, where CD4+ and CD8+ sequences were merged in silico. Clonal expansion was defined as at least a 2-fold frequency increase after treatment relative to C1D1, with a pseudocount of 0.5 for undetected baseline clones. Clones with 0 or 1 copy at C1D1 were defined as singleton clones, while clones with 2 or more copies were defined as non-singleton clones. Clones expanded in unsorted samples were annotated as CD4+, CD8+ or unknown by matching protein sequences in sorted samples from the same patient. Wilcoxon tests on paired samples were used to test changes in diversity from C1D1 to C4D1. This is the immuneACCESS table as TCRdb keeps it, with only in-frame sequences that have V and J called. A part of the clones is gone; compared with another copy, unresolved V genes explain less than half, and the rest is unexplained. The V and J calls and clone size are taken from that table; D and trimming were inferred from the DNA. Recorded for this sample are approximately 65,000 clones; 90% to 95% of them occurred a single time. The ten largest account for more than 7.5% of the sample.

The material was peripheral blood mononuclear cells (PBMCs), obtained before the fourth cycle of nivolumab. The rearrangement joined TRBV10-3 to TRBJ2-5; 8 central nucleotides agree with TRBD2. The source of this sequence is a human donor with classical Hodgkin lymphoma. The CDR3 region has the sequence CAISDVGRASEQYF. The DNA sequence is as follows: TGTGCCATCAGTGATGTCGGGAGGGCCAGTGAGCAGTACTTC.